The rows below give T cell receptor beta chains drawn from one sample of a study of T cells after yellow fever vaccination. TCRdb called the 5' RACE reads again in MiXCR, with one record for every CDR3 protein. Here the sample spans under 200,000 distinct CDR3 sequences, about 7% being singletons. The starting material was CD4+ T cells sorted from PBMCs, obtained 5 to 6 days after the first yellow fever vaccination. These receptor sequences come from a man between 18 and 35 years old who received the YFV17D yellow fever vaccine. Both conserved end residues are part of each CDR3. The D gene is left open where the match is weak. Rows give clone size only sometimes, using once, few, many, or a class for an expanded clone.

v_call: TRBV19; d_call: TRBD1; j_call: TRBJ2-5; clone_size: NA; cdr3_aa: CASSQGTGGAETQYF
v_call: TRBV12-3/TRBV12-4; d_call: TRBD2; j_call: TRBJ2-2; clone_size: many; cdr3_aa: CASSLAGRANTGELFF
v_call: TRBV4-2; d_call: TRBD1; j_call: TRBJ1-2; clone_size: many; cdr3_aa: CASSRTGGVPRYTF
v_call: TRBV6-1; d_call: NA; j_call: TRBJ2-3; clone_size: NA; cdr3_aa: CASSAEAFPLGTDTQYF
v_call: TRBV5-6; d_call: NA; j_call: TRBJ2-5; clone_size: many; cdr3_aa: CASSLTSVETQYF
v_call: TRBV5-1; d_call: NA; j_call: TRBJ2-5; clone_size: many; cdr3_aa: CASSLGRQVGETQYF
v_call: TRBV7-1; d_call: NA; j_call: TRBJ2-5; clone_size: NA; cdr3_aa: CASSYGLHETQYF
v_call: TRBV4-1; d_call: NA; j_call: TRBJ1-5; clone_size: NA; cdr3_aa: CASSLREGGHQPQHF
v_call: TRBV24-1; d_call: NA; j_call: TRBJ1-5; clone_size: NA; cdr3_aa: CATDGGGGQPQHF
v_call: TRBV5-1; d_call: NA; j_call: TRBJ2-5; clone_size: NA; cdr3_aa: CASSPGEGQETQYF
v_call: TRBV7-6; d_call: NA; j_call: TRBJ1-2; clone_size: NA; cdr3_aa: CASSFGVDYGYTF
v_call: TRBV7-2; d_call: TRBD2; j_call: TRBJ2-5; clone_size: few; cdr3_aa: CASAVTSVGETQYF
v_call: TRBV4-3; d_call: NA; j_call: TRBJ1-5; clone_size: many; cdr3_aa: CASSQDVWGDQPQHF
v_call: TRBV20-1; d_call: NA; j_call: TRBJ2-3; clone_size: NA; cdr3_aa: CSTKLGGWNTQYF
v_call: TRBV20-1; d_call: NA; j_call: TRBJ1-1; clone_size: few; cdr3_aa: CSAVHLDRLNTEAFF
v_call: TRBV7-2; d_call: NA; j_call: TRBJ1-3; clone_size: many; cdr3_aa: CASSPGYTIYF
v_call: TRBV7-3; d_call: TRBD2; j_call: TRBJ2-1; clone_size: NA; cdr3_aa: CASSLIPSGGASEQFF
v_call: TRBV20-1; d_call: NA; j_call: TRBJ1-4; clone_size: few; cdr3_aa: CSAREGRVEKLFF
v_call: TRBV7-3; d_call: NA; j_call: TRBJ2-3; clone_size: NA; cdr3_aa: CASSRALDRTQYF
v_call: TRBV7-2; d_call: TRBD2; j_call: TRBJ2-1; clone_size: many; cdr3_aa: CASSRSGVGDEQFF
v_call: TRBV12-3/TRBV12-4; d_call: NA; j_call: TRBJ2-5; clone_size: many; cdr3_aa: CASSPRVGVQETQYF
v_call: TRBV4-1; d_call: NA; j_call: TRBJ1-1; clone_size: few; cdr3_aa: CASSQDYKGTPNTEAFF
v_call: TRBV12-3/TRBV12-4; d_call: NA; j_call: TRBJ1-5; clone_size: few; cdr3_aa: CASSNYRDIMQPQHF
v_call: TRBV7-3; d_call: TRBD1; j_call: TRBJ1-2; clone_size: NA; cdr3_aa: CASSPRQGANYGYTF
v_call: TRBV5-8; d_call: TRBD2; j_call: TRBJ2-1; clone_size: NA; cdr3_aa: CASSAGLAGSWGEQFF
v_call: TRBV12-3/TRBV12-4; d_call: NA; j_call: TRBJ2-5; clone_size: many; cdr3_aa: CASSAQARETQYF
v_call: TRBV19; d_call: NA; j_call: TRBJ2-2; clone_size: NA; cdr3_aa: CASSITGGNTWELFF
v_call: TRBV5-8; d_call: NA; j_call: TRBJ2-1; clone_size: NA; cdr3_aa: CARGPRTLYNEQFF
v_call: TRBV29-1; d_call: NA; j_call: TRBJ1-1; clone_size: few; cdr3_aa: CSVADANTEAFF
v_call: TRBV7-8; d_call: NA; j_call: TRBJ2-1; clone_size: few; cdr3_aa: CASSSTGVWDSYNEQFF
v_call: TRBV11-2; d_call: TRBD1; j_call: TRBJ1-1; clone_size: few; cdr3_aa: CASSPPWTGNTEAFF
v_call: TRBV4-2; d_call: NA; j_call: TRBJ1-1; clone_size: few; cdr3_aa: CASNQPNPNTEAFF
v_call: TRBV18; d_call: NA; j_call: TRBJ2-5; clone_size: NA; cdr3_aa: CASSLFQLAEQETQYF
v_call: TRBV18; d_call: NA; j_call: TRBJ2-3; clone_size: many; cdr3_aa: CASSPQGNADTQYF
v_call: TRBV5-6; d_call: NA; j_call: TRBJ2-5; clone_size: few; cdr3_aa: CASSLVKGGDTQYF
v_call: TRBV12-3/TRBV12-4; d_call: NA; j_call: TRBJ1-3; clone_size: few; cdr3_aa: CASNAGGNTIYF
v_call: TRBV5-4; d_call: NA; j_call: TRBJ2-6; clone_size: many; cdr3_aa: CASKGSGANVLTF
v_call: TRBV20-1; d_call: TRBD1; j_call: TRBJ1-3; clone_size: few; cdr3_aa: CSATSGTASSGNTIYF
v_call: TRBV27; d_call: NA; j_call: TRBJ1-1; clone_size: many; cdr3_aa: CASSSGTGRRNTEAFF
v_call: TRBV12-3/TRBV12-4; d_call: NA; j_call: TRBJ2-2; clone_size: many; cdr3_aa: CASSLMVENTGELFF
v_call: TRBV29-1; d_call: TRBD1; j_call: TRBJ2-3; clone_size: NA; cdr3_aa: CSEGQAPMNTQYF
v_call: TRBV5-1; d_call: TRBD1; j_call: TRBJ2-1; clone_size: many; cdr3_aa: CASSLGQGFDEQFF
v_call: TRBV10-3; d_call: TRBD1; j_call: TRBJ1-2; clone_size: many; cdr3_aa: CAISEPDRDYGYTF
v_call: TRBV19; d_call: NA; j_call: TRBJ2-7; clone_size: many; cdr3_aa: CASSIRDTFYYEQYF